The 18 T cell receptor beta chains below were found in one sample sequenced in a study of PD-L1 blockade in urothelial cancer. Sequencing was performed with immunoSEQ multiplex PCR; in TCRdb, only in-frame clones are kept and a portion is missing. The data show some 30,000 clones, about 90% seen once. This sample comprised PBMCs, obtained around atezolizumab (anti-PD-L1) treatment. The receptors here all came from a man over 45 with urothelial cancer.

The chain uses TRBV6-5 and TRBJ2-7, with 11 bases matching TRBD2. V lost 6 bases, J lost 5 bases, and 6 bases stayed unmatched. This CDR3 has 14 amino acids. Germline CDR1 is MNHEY and CDR2 is SVGAGI. DNA of the CDR3: TGTGCCAGCAGAACTAGCGGGAGCCCGAACGAGCAGTACTTC. This codes for CASRTSGSPNEQYF.

The J gene is TRBJ1-1, the V gene TRBV4-3; D unclear. The CDR3 is made up of 16 amino acids. V was clipped by 0 bases and J by 1 base, with 12 bases between them. Germline V lookup: CDR1 LGHNA, CDR2 YSLEER. CDR3: CASSQDKRTGNTEAFF. The CDR3 region has the DNA TGCGCCAGCAGCCAAGATAAAAGGACTGGGAACACTGAAGCTTTCTTT.

This sequence joins TRBV5-1 and TRBJ2-7; 11 bases align to TRBD2. The CDR3 sequence is 14 residues long. The germline V gene has CDR1 SGHRS and CDR2 YFSETQ. V lost 4 bases to trimming and J lost 5 bases; unmatched junction nucleotides: 5. CDR3 sequence (DNA): TGCGCCAGCAGCCATAGCGGGAGGGCCCACGAGCAGTACTTC. Translating gives CASSHSGRAHEQYF.

This clone came up once. The V gene is TRBV7-2, the J gene TRBJ1-4; 9 bases are a match to TRBD1. This CDR3 region has 14 residues. Germline lookup yields CDR1 SGHTA and CDR2 FQGNSA. V gave up 5 bases and J gave up 6 bases; unmatched junction bases: 4. CDR3 residues: CASSRDRVDEKLFF. CDR3 nucleotide sequence: TGTGCCAGCAGCCGGGACAGGGTTGATGAAAAACTGTTTTTT.

The rearrangement uses TRBV18 and TRBJ2-7; 9 bases are a match to TRBD2. With V trimmed by 3 bases and J by 0 bases, 6 bases remained unmatched. The germline V gene has CDR1 KGHSH and CDR2 LQKENI. The CDR3 has 16 amino acids. This CDR3 reads CASSPPLAGASYEQYF. The DNA for the CDR3 is TGTGCCAGCTCACCCCCCTTAGCGGGAGCCTCCTACGAGCAGTACTTC. The whole variable domain, filled in from reference TRBV18 and TRBJ2-7, reads NAGVMQNPRHLVRRRGQEARLRCSPMKGHSHVYWYRQLPEEGLKFMVYLQKENIIDESGMPKERFSAEFPKEGPSILRIQQVVRGDSAAYFCASSPPLAGASYEQYFGPGTRLTVT.

This clone was seen only once. The rearrangement links TRBV7-9 to TRBJ2-1; tentatively, D is TRBD2 (6 bases). The V end was cut by 5 bases, the J end by 7 bases, with 18 bases between. CDR3 length: 15 amino acids. Germline values: CDR1 SEHNR, CDR2 FQNEAQ (reference sequence). The CDR3 DNA is TGTGCCAGCAGCCGTACCCGCGGGACCACAAATGAGCAGTTCTTC. Translating it yields CASSRTRGTTNEQFF.

This chain uses TRBV27 with TRBJ1-1, with D possibly matching TRBD1 (5 bases). This CDR3 is built from 12 residues. Germline loops: CDR1 MNHEY, CDR2 SMNVEV (reference sequence). V lost 8 bases and J lost 1, with 8 bases in between. Here the CDR3 DNA reads TGTGCCAGCTCAACAGGGAACACTGAAGCTTTCTTT. Encoded protein: CASSTGNTEAFF.

A note on this clone: Other DNA sequences in the sample encode the same CDR3. The rearrangement links TRBV6-1 to TRBJ1-3, with TRBD1 matching 9 bases. The CDR3 runs 15 residues. The V and J ends lost 8 bases and 0 bases, in that order; junction bases with no gene match: 5. CDR1 is MNHNS, CDR2 SASEGT, per germline. CDR3 protein: CASRGQGISGNTIYF. CDR3 DNA: TGTGCCAGCCGGGGACAGGGCATCTCTGGAAACACCATATATTTT.

The chain couples TRBV9 to TRBJ1-2; D uncertain. Germline assignment: CDR1 SGDLS and CDR2 YYNGEE. Trimming cost V 5 bases and J 4 bases, with 9 bases left between them. The CDR3 totals 12 residues. CDR3 region: CASSGSSYGYTF. CDR3 nucleotides: TGTGCCAGCAGTGGTTCGAGCTATGGCTACACCTTC. Together with reference TRBV9 and TRBJ1-2, the CDR3 gives the full variable domain: DSGVTQTPKHLITATGQRVTLRCSPRSGDLSVYWYQQSLDQGLQFLIQYYNGEERAKGNILERFSAQQFPDLHSELNLSSLELGDSALYFCASSGSSYGYTFGSGTRLTVV.

The chain links TRBV10-1 to TRBJ2-1, with 7 bases matching TRBD1. The junction had 6 bases not matched to a gene; V was cut back by 3 bases and J by 4 bases. The CDR3 is 15 residues long. Germline assignment: CDR1 WNHNN and CDR2 SYGVQD (reference sequence). CDR3 DNA: TGCGCCAGCAGTGATGCCGGGACAGCATACAATGAGCAGTTCTTC. Amino acid sequence: CASSDAGTAYNEQFF.

This clone has only a few counts. V is TRBV6-5 and J is TRBJ2-7; D perhaps matches TRBD1 (6 bases). Per germline, CDR1 MNHEY and CDR2 SVGAGI. The ends were cut back, 3 bases at V and 3 bases at J, with 15 bases in the middle. This CDR3 is built from 15 residues. In DNA, the CDR3 is TGTGCCAGCAGTTATGCGGACAGCAGGTTCTACGAGCAGTACTTC. The encoded protein is CASSYADSRFYEQYF.

This clone has a single count. The V call is TRBV18, the J call TRBJ1-2, with a weak D call TRBD1 (5 bases). Trimming took 3 bases from V and 2 from J, leaving 7 bases between them. This CDR3 spans 13 amino acids. The germline V gene has CDR1 KGHSH and CDR2 LQKENI. This CDR3 reads CASSPAGNYGYTF. The CDR3 DNA reads as TGTGCCAGCTCACCCGCAGGGAACTATGGCTACACCTTC.

The chain has TRBV5-6 and TRBJ2-7; 9 bases align to TRBD1. Germline values: CDR1 SGHDT, CDR2 YYEEEE. This CDR3 region has 14 residues. V gave up 7 bases and J gave up 2 bases; unmatched junction bases: 7. CDR3 DNA sequence: TGTGCCAGCTGCTACCGGGACAGGGCCTACGAGCAGTACTTC. This codes for CASCYRDRAYEQYF.

This clone was counted a few times. This chain links TRBV27 with TRBJ2-1; 9 bases match TRBD1. V lost 5 bases and J lost 7; bases outside the gene matches: 9. This CDR3 contains 15 residues. Germline CDR1 reads MNHEY; CDR2 reads SMNVEV (reference sequence). Written as DNA, the CDR3 is TGTGCCAGCAGTACAAACAGGGGGCGCGGTAATGAGCAGTTCTTC. Translating gives CASSTNRGRGNEQFF.

The CDR3: CAWSQAKPYEQYF. The CDR3 DNA follows: TGTGCCTGGAGTCAAGCGAAACCCTACGAGCAGTACTTC. This chain links TRBV30 with TRBJ2-7; D call uncertain. The V gene lost 2 bases and the J gene lost 2 bases, with 10 bases spanning the gap. The CDR3 loop spans 13 amino acids. Germline V gives CDR1 GTSNPN, CDR2 SVGIG (reference sequence).

V is TRBV5-6 and J is TRBJ2-1, with 9 nucleotides matching TRBD2. Germline V gene lookup returns CDR1 SGHDT and CDR2 YYEEEE. With V trimmed by 10 bases and J by 7 bases, 9 bases remained unmatched. The CDR3 sequence is 13 residues long. The CDR3 reads CAGSGGPWNEQFF. CDR3 bases: TGTGCCGGAAGCGGGGGGCCCTGGAATGAGCAGTTCTTC.

Comments on this clone: The sample contains more than one DNA sequence encoding this CDR3. The chain employs TRBV7-6 and TRBJ2-1; 7 bases agree with TRBD2. The CDR3 consists of 14 residues. The germline gives CDR1 SGHVS, CDR2 FNYEAQ. Trimming at V came to 0 bases and at J to 4 bases, leaving 0 bases not matched to a gene. The CDR3 region is CASSLAGGYNEQFF. Written as DNA, the CDR3 is TGTGCCAGCAGCTTAGCGGGAGGGTACAATGAGCAGTTCTTC.

The chain is built from TRBV5-4 and TRBJ1-5, with 7 bases matching TRBD1. Per germline, CDR1 SGHNT and CDR2 YYREEE (reference sequence). V dropped 6 bases and J dropped 7; count of bases not matched to a gene: 7. The CDR3 is 13 residues long. Written as DNA, the CDR3 is TGTGCCAGCAACCGACAGGGTGGCCAGCCCCAGCATTTT. Amino acids: CASNRQGGQPQHF.